The rows below give T cell receptor beta chains drawn from one sample of a study of human T cells and chemical hapten exposure. One entry per CDR3 protein, called by TCRdb with MiXCR from the RACE reads. Altogether approximately 52,000 distinct CDR3 sequences are present, roughly 9% being singletons, with the ten largest covering roughly a tenth. This sample comprised whole blood, obtained in connection with sensitization to the hapten diphenylcyclopropenone (DPC). The receptors originated from a woman aged 25 to 39 with alopecia areata. Some clones in this sample may be carry-over from other donors' samples. Both conserved end residues are part of each CDR3. D genes are given only for firm matches. Size values are once, few and many counts, or a class for expanded clones, and some rows have none.

TRBJ1-5 | TRBV18 | few | . | TGTGCCAGCTCACCTACTTCGGGCAGGGAGGGCAATCAGCCCCAGCATTTT | CASSPTSGREGNQPQHF
TRBJ1-2 | TRBV21-1 | once | . | TGTGCCAGCAGCAAACGCCGGGCAGGGGCCTCTAACTATGGCTACACCTTC | CASSKRRAGASNYGYTF
TRBJ1-2 | TRBV4-1 | . | . | TGCGCCAGCAGCCAAGTCACCGGTGGGGGTTGGGGCTACACCTTC | CASSQVTGGGWGYTF
TRBJ1-1 | TRBV6-6 | many | . | TGTGCCAGCAGTTACGCCTCCCTGAAAATCAGCGGCTCTGAAGCTTTCTTT | CASSYASLKISGSEAFF
TRBJ1-5 | TRBV6-5 | . | . | TGTGCCAGCAGTTACGATTGGAATCAGCCCCAGCATTTT | CASSYDWNQPQHF
TRBJ1-3 | TRBV3-1 | few | TRBD1 | TGTGCCAGCAGCTTCAGGGGGGCTGGAAACACCATATATTTT | CASSFRGAGNTIYF
TRBJ2-3 | TRBV5-1 | . | . | TGCGCCAGCAGCTTGGACATGCCCCCAGATACGCAGTATTTT | CASSLDMPPDTQYF
TRBJ1-4 | TRBV27 | . | . | TGTGCCAGCAGTTCATCGCTTTGGGAAGCAACTAATGAAAAACTGTTTTTT | CASSSSLWEATNEKLFF
TRBJ1-5 | TRBV6-2/TRBV6-3 | . | TRBD1 | TGTGCCAGCGACGACAGGGGGTTGGCTCAGCCCCAGCATTTT | CASDDRGLAQPQHF
TRBJ1-2 | TRBV20-1 | . | . | TGCAGTGCTAGGGGGCCTCAAGGCTACACCTTC | CSARGPQGYTF
TRBJ1-1 | TRBV6-5 | . | . | TGTGCCAGCAGACGTGCAGGGTTGGCCACTGAAGCTTTCTTT | CASRRAGLATEAFF
TRBJ2-1 | TRBV29-1 | many | . | TGCAGCGTTGTAGGGATGGGGAGCTCCTACAATGAGCAGTTCTTC | CSVVGMGSSYNEQFF
TRBJ2-1 | TRBV19 | . | TRBD2 | TGTGCCAGTAGTATATTAGGTTCTAGCGGGGATACTGAGCAGTTCTTC | CASSILGSSGDTEQFF
TRBJ1-1 | TRBV9 | few | TRBD1 | TGTGCCAGCAGCCCAAGCCAGGGGGGCTATGGTGAAGCTTTCTTT | CASSPSQGGYGEAFF
TRBJ2-3 | TRBV20-1 | once | . | TGCAGTGCTCTACGGGGGCCCAGCACAGATACGCAGTATTTT | CSALRGPSTDTQYF
TRBJ2-7 | TRBV6-1 | few | . | TGTGCCAGCAGTGAAGTAACCTACGAGCAGTACTTC | CASSEVTYEQYF
TRBJ1-2 | TRBV12-3/TRBV12-4 | . | . | TGTGCCAGCAGTCCCCAGGGGTACTATGGCTACACCTTC | CASSPQGYYGYTF
TRBJ2-3 | TRBV27 | medium-sized | . | TGTGCCAGCAGTTTCTCCGATAGGTGGGATACGCAGTATTTT | CASSFSDRWDTQYF
TRBJ1-6 | TRBV10-2 | many | . | TGCGCCAGCAGTGAATCTGGGGAAAATTCACCCCTCCACTTT | CASSESGENSPLHF
TRBJ2-3 | TRBV20-1 | many | TRBD2 | TGCAGTGCTTTAGCGGGGGGGGATTATACGCAGTATTTT | CSALAGGDYTQYF
TRBJ1-2 | TRBV5-1 | few | . | TGCGCCAGCAGCTTGGATTTCGATCCCAAAAACTATGGCTACACCTTC | CASSLDFDPKNYGYTF
TRBJ2-7 | TRBV3-1 | . | . | TGTGCCAGCAACCATTGGGGCTACGAGCAGTACTTC | CASNHWGYEQYF
TRBJ1-1 | TRBV9 | many | TRBD1 | TGTGCCAGTGGGGGCTTGACAGGGGGAAACACTGAAGCTTTCTTT | CASGGLTGGNTEAFF
TRBJ1-2 | TRBV3-1 | few | . | TGTGCCAGCAGCCAAGAGACAGCCAGACGTGGCTACACCTTC | CASSQETARRGYTF
TRBJ1-2 | TRBV28 | many | . | TGTGCCAGCAGGTCACCGACAGGAGCTAACTATGGCTACACCTTC | CASRSPTGANYGYTF
TRBJ1-6 | TRBV7-2 | . | . | TGTGCCAGCAGCCCTGGGTTTGATAATTCACCCCTCCACTTT | CASSPGFDNSPLHF
TRBJ1-5 | TRBV6-2/TRBV6-3 | many | . | TGTGCCAGCAGTTACCGTACAGGGATGGTTAACAATCAGCCCCAGCATTTT | CASSYRTGMVNNQPQHF